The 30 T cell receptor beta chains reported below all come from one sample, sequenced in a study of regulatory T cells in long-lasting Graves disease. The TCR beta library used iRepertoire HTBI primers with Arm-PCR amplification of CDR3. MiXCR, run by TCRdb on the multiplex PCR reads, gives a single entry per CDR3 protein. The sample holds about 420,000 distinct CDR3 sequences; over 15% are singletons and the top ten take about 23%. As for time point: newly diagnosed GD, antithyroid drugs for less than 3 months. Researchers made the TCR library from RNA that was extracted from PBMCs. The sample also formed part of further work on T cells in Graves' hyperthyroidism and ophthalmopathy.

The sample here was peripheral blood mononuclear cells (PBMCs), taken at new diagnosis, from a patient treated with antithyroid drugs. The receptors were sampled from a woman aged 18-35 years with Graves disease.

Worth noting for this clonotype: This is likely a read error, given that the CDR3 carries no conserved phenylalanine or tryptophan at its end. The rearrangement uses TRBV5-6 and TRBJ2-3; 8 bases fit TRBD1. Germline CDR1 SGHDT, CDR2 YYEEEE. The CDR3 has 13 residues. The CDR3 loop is CASSSGGTDRQYV. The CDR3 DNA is TGTGCCAGCAGCTCAGGGGGCACAGATAGGCAGTATGTT.

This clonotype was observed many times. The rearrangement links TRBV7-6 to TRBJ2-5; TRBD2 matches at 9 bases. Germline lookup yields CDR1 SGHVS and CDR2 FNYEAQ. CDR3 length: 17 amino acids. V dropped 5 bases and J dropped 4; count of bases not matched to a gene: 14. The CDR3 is CASSRVGGSGRLETQYF. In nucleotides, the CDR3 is TGTGCCAGCAGCCGAGTAGGAGGTAGCGGGAGATTAGAGACCCAGTACTTC. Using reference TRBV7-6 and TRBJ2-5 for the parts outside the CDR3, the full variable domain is GAGVSQSPRYKVTKRGQDVALRCDPISGHVSLYWYRQALGQGPEFLTYFNYEAQQDKSGLPNDRFSAERPEGSISTLTIQRTEQRDSAMYRCASSRVGGSGRLETQYFGPGTRLLVL.

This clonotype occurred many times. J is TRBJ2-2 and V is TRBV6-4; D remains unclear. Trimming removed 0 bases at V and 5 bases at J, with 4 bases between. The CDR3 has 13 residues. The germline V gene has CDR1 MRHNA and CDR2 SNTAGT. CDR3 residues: CASSDSETGELFF. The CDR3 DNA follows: TGTGCCAGCAGTGACTCTGAGACCGGGGAGCTGTTTTTT.

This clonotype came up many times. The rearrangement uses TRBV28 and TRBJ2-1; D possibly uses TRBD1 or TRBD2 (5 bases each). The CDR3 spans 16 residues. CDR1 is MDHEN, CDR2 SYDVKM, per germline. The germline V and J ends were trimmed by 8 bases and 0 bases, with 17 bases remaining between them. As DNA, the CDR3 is TGTGCCAGCCGCACTTCCGGGACCATCTCCTACAATGAGCAGTTCTTC. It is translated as CASRTSGTISYNEQFF.

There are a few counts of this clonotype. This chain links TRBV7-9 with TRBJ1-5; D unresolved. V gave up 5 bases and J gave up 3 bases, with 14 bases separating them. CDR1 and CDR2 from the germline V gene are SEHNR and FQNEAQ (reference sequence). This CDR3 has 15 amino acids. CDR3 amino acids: CASSQGSGANQPQHF. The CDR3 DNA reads TGTGCCAGCAGCCAAGGGTCGGGAGCCAATCAGCCCCAGCATTTT.

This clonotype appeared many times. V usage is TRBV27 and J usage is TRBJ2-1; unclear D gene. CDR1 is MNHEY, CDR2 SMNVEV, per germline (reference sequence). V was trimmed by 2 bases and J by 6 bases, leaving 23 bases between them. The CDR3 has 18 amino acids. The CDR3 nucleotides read TGTGCCAGCAGTTTAAGGTCTCCCGCCCAGACCAGACTCAATGAGCAGTTCTTC. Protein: CASSLRSPAQTRLNEQFF.

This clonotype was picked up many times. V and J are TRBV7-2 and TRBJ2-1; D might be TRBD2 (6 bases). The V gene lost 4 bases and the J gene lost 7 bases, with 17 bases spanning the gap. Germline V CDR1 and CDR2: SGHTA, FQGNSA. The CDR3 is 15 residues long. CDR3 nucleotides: TGTGCCAGCAGCTCCCCGGGGGAAGTCGGGAATGAGCAGTTCTTC. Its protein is CASSSPGEVGNEQFF.

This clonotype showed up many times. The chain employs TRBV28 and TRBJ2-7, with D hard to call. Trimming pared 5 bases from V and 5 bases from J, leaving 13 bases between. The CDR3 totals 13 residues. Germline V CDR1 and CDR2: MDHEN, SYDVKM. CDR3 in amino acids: CASSNDGYHEQYF. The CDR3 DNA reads TGTGCCAGCAGTAACGACGGTTATCACGAGCAGTACTTC.

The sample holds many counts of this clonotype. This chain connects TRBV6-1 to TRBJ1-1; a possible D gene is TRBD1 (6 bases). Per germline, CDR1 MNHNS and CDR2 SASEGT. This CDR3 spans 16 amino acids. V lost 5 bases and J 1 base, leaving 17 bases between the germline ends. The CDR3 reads CASSPARGARNTEAFF. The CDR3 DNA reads TGTGCCAGCAGTCCCGCTAGGGGGGCACGGAACACTGAAGCTTTCTTT.

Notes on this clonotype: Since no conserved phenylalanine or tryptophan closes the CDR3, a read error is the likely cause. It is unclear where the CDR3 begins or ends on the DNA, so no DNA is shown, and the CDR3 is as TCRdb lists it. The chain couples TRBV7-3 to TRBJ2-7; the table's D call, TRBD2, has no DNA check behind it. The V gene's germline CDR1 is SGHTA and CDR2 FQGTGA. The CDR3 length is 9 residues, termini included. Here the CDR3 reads CASSSGLAG.

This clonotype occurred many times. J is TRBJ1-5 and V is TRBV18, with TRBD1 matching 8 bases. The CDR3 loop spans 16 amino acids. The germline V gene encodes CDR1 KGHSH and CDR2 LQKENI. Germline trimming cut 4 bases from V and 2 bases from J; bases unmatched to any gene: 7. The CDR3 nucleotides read TGTGCCAGCTCACTTAATCCGGGACAGGGCAATCAGCCCCAGCATTTT. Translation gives CASSLNPGQGNQPQHF.

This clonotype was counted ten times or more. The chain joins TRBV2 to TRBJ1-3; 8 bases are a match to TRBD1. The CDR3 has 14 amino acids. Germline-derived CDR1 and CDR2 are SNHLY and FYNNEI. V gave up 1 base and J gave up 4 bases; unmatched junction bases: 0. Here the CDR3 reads CASSEGTGGNTIYF. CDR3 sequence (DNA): TGTGCCAGCAGTGAAGGGACAGGGGGAAACACCATATATTTT.

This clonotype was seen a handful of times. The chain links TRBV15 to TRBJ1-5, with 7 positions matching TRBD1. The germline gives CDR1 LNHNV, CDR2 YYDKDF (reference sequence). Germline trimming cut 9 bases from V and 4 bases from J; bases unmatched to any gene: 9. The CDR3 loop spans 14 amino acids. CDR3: CATGLQGGNQPQHF. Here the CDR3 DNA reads TGTGCCACAGGGCTGCAGGGGGGGAATCAGCCCCAGCATTTT.

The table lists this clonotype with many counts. The CDR3 spells CASSLGIDRVHGYTF. CDR3 coding DNA: TGTGCCAGCAGCTTGGGCATAGACAGGGTCCATGGCTACACCTTC. The V gene is TRBV5-5, the J gene TRBJ1-2, with 7 bases matching TRBD1. CDR3 length equals 15 residues. J was trimmed by 6 bases and V by 0 bases; bases with no gene match: 8. Germline V CDR1 and CDR2: SGHKS, YYEKEE (reference sequence).

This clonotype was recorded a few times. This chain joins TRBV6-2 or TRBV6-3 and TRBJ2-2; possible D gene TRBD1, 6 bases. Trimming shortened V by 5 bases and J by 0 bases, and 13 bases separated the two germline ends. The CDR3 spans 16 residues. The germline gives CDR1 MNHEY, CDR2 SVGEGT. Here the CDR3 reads CASSILGGANTGELFF. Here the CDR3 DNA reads TGTGCCAGCAGTATCCTTGGGGGCGCGAACACCGGGGAGCTGTTTTTT.

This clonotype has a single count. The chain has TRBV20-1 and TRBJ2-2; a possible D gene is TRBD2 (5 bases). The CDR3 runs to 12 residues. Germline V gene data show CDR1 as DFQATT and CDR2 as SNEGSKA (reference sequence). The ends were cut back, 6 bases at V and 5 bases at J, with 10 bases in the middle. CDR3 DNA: TGCAGTGCCTACCCGGGGACCGGGGAGCTGTTTTTT. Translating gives CSAYPGTGELFF.

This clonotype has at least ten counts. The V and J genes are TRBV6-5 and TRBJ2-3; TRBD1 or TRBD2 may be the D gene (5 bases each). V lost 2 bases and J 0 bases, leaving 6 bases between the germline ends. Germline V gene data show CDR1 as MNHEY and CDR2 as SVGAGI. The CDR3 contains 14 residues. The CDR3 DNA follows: TGTGCCAGCAGTTACCGGGACAGCACAGATACGCAGTATTTT. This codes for CASSYRDSTDTQYF.

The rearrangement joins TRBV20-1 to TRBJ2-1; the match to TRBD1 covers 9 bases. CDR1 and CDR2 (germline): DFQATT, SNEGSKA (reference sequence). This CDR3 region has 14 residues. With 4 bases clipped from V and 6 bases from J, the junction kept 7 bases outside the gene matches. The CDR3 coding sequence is TGCAGTGCTACTCCGGGACAGGGCTTCAATGAGCAGTTCTTC. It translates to CSATPGQGFNEQFF.

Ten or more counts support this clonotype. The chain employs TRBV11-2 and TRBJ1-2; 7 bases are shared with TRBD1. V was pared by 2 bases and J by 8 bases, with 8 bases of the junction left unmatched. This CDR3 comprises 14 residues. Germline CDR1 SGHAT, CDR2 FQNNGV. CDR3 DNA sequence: TGTGCCAGCAGCTTAATGGGGCCAGGGGGAGGCTACACCTTC. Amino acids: CASSLMGPGGGYTF.

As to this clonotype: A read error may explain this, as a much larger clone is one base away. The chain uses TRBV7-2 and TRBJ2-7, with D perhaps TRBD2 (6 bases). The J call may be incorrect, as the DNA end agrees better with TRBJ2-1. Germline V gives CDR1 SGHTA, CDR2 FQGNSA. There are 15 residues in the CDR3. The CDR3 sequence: CASSLTRGWAYEQFF. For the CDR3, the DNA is TGTGCCAGCAGCCTCACCCGGGGGTGGGCCTACGAGCAGTTCTTC.

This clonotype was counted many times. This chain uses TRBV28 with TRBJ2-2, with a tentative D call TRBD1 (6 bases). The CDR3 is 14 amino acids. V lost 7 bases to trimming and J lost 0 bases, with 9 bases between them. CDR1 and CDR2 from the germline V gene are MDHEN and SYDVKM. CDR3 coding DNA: TGTGCCAGCATGGGGGACACGAACACCGGGGAGCTGTTTTTT. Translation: CASMGDTNTGELFF.

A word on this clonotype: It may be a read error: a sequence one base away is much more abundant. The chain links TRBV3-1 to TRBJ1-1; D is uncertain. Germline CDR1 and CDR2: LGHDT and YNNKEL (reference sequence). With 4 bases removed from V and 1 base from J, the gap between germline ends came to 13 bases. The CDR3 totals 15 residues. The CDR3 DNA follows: TGTGCCAGCAGCCGCCCCTTACACGGGAACACTGAAGCTTTCTTT. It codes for CASSRPLHGNTEAFF.

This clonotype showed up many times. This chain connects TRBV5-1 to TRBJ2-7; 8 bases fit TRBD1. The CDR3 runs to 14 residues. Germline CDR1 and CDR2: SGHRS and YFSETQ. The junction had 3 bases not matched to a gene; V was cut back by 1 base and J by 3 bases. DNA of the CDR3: TGCGCCAGCAGCTTGCGGACAGGGAACTACGAGCAGTACTTC. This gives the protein CASSLRTGNYEQYF.

The CDR3 nucleotides are TGTGCCAGCAGTTTGGGGGGCCGACCGAACGGTTCACCCCTCCACTTT. Translated: CASSLGGRPNGSPLHF. This chain joins TRBV28 and TRBJ1-6; possible D gene TRBD1, 6 bases. Trimming removed 3 bases at V and 9 bases at J, with 18 bases between. The germline gives CDR1 MDHEN, CDR2 SYDVKM. This CDR3 spans 16 amino acids.

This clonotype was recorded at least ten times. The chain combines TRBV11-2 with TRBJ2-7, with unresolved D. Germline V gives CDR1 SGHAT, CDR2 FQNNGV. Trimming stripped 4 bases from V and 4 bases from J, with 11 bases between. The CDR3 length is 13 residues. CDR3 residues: CASSSSARYEQYF. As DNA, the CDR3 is TGTGCCAGCAGCTCCTCCGCTAGATACGAGCAGTACTTC.

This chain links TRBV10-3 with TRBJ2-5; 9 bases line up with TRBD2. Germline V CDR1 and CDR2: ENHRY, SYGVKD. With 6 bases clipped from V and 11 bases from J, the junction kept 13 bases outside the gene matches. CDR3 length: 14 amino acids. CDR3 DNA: TGTGCCATCAGGGCTAGCGGGGACTACAATGAGCAGTACTTC. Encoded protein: CAIRASGDYNEQYF.

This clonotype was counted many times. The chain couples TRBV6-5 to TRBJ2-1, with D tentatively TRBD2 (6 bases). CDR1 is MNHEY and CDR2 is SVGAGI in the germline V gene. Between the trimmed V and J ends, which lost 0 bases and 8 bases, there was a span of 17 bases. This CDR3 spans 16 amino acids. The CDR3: CASSYSREYGGDEQFF. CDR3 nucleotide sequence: TGTGCCAGCAGTTACTCTCGGGAGTACGGTGGGGATGAGCAGTTCTTC.

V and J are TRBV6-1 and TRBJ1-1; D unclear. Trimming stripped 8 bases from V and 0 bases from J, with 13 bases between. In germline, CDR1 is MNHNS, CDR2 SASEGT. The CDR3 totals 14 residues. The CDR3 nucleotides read TGTGCCAGCGGACCTGGGTGGGTGAACACTGAAGCTTTCTTT. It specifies CASGPGWVNTEAFF.

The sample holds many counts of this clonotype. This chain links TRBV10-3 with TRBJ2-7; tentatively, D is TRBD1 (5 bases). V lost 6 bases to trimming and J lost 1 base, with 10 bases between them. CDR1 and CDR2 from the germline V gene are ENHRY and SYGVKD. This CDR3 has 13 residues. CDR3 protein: CAIRYDSSYEQYF. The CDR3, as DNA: TGTGCCATCAGATACGACAGTTCCTACGAGCAGTACTTC.

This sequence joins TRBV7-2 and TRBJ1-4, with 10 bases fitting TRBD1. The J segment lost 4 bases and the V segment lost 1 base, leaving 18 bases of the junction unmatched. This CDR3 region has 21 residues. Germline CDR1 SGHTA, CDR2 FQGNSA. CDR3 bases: TGTGCCAGCAGCTTAGAAAAATTCGGGACAGGGGCCCTCAAGAGTAATGAAAAACTGTTTTTT. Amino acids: CASSLEKFGTGALKSNEKLFF. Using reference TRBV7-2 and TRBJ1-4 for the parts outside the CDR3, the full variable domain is GAGVSQSPSNKVTEKGKDVELRCDPISGHTALYWYRQSLGQGLEFLIYFQGNSAPDKSGLPSDRFSAERTGGSVSTLTIQRTQQEDSAVYLCASSLEKFGTGALKSNEKLFFGSGTQLSVL.